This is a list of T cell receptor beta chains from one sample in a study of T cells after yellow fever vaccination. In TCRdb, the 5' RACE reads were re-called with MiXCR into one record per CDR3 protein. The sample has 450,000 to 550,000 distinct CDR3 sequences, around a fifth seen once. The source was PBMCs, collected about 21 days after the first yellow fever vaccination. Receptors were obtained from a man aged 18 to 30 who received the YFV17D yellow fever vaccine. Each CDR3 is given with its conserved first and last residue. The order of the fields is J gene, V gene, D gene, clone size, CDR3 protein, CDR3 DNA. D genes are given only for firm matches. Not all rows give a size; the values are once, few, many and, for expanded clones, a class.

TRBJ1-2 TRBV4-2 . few CASSQESGGSYGYTF TGTGCCAGCAGCCAAGAAAGCGGGGGCAGCTATGGCTACACCTTC
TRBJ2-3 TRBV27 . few CASTSGSDTQYF TGTGCCAGCACCTCAGGGTCAGATACGCAGTATTTT
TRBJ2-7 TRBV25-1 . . CASSESGPSYEQYF TGTGCCAGCAGTGAATCGGGCCCGTCCTACGAGCAGTACTTC
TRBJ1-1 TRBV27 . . CASRPLGPVGAFF TGTGCCAGCAGGCCCCTCGGGCCAGTAGGGGCTTTCTTT
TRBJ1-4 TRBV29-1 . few CSAFLGAEEKLFF TGCAGCGCCTTCTTAGGGGCGGAGGAAAAACTGTTTTTT
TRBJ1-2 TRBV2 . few CASSLPDPLAGYTF TGTGCCAGCAGCCTACCAGACCCTCTCGCTGGCTACACCTTC
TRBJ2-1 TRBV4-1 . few CASSQVGRQRNNNEQFF TGCGCCAGCAGCCAAGTCGGCCGACAGAGAAATAACAATGAGCAGTTCTTC
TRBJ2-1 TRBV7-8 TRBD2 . CASSFYKGRGSSYNEQFF TGTGCCAGCAGCTTCTACAAGGGGCGGGGGAGCTCCTACAATGAGCAGTTCTTC
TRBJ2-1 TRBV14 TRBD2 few CASSLIQGLVSNEQFF TGTGCCAGCAGCCTAATTCAGGGACTAGTTTCCAATGAGCAGTTCTTC
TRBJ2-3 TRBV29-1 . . CSVESQDTDTQYF TGCAGCGTTGAAAGTCAAGACACAGATACGCAGTATTTT
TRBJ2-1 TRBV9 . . CASNPETSYNEQFF TGTGCCAGTAATCCGGAGACCTCCTACAATGAGCAGTTCTTC
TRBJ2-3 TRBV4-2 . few CASSQEGRRGRLTDTQYF TGTGCCAGCAGCCAAGAAGGAAGGCGGGGACGACTCACAGATACGCAGTATTTT
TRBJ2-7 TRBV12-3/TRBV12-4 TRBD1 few CASSFRDRAREQYF TGTGCCAGCAGTTTCCGGGACAGGGCGCGCGAGCAGTACTTC
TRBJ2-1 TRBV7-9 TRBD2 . CASSLVSGGPANEQFF TGTGCCAGCAGCTTAGTGTCGGGGGGGCCTGCCAATGAGCAGTTCTTC
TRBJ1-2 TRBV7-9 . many CASSELVGYTF TGTGCCAGCAGCGAGCTGGTCGGCTACACCTTC
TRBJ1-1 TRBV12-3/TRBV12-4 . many CASSLASTGGNF TGTGCCAGCAGTTTAGCGAGTACGGGGGGAAACTTT
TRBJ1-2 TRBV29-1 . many CSARHSNYGYTF TGCAGCGCGAGACACTCTAACTATGGCTACACCTTC
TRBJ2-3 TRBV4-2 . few CASSQGFSGYEDTQYF TGTGCCAGCAGCCAAGGATTCTCCGGTTATGAAGATACGCAGTATTTT
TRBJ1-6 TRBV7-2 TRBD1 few CASSSSRDRASPLHF TGTGCCAGCAGCTCAAGCCGGGACAGGGCGTCACCCCTCCACTTT
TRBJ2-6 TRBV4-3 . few CASSQDLKGSGANVLTF TGCGCCAGCAGCCAAGATCTGAAAGGTTCCGGGGCCAACGTCCTGACTTTC
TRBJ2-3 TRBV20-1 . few CSASDRVSSSDTQYF TGCAGTGCTTCCGACCGGGTCTCCTCCTCCGATACGCAGTATTTT